Following are 13 T cell receptor beta chains from one sample sequenced in a study of cytomegalovirus exposure and HLA in healthy donors. PCR used 60 Vbeta primers and 13 Jbeta primers. Assay: immunoSEQ multiplex PCR; the TCRdb copy retains only in-frame clones and omits some. The sample yields 150,000 to 250,000 clones, 75% to 85% seen once. The sequenced material came from PBMCs. Source of these receptors: a woman aged 50 to 60 in good health and CMV-seronegative.

This clone was observed a few times. This chain connects TRBV7-9 to TRBJ1-4; D is uncertain. The CDR3 loop spans 16 amino acids. Germline CDR1 SEHNR, CDR2 FQNEAQ (reference sequence). V lost 5 bases and J 0 bases, leaving 13 bases between the germline ends. The CDR3 spells CASSPSMGATNEKLFF. As DNA, the CDR3 is TGTGCCAGCAGCCCCAGTATGGGAGCAACTAATGAAAAACTGTTTTTT.

The chain recombines TRBV28 with TRBJ1-2; 11 bases align to TRBD1. Germline V gives CDR1 MDHEN, CDR2 SYDVKM. The CDR3 is made up of 18 amino acids. V was pared by 5 bases and J by 3 bases, with 14 bases of the junction left unmatched. The CDR3 DNA reads as TGTGCCAGCAGTCCTAGTCTCGGACAGGGGGCATTTGACTATGGCTACACCTTC. Residues: CASSPSLGQGAFDYGYTF.

This clone came up once. The chain carries TRBV7-9 and TRBJ1-2; TRBD1 agrees at 8 bases. This CDR3 has 14 amino acids. Germline V gene data show CDR1 as SEHNR and CDR2 as FQNEAQ (reference sequence). With V trimmed by 4 bases and J by 8 bases, 9 bases remained unmatched. CDR3 sequence (DNA): TGTGCCAGCAGCTGGGGACAGGACCTGCGGGGCTACACCTTC. Its translation is CASSWGQDLRGYTF.

This chain joins TRBV19 and TRBJ1-5, with D tentatively TRBD1 (6 bases). Germline CDR1 is LNHDA and CDR2 is SQIVND (reference sequence). This CDR3 is 15 amino acids long. V lost 5 bases, J lost 2 bases, and 13 bases lay in between. Here the CDR3 DNA reads TGTGCCAGTAGTGTCCGGGACACCCGCAATCAGCCCCAGCATTTT. Translated, it gives CASSVRDTRNQPQHF.

The chain uses TRBV5-1 and TRBJ2-3; D not certain. This CDR3 contains 12 residues. Germline CDR1 SGHRS, CDR2 YFSETQ. The germline V and J ends were trimmed by 4 bases and 11 bases, with 14 bases remaining between them. CDR3 loop: CASSADTRWQYF. CDR3 sequence (DNA): TGCGCCAGCAGCGCGGATACCCGTTGGCAGTATTTT.

V gene TRBV19 combines with J gene TRBJ2-5; 12 bases fit TRBD1. CDR1 and CDR2 (germline): LNHDA, SQIVND (reference sequence). Trimming at V came to 5 bases and at J to 4 bases, leaving 8 bases not matched to a gene. The CDR3 consists of 16 residues. This CDR3 is CASSATGTGGLETQYF. The CDR3 DNA reads TGTGCCAGTAGTGCCACCGGGACAGGGGGCCTAGAGACCCAGTACTTC.

V gene TRBV27 combines with J gene TRBJ2-1; weak D call: TRBD2 (6 bases). V lost 3 bases and J 8 bases, leaving 8 bases between the germline ends. The CDR3 consists of 12 residues. Germline V gene lookup returns CDR1 MNHEY and CDR2 SMNVEV (reference sequence). The DNA for the CDR3 is TGTGCCAGCAGTTTCCGGGAGTATGAGCAGTTCTTC. Residues: CASSFREYEQFF.

This sequence joins TRBV15 and TRBJ1-4; D is unresolved. CDR1 and CDR2 from the germline V gene are LNHNV and YYDKDF (reference sequence). The CDR3 has 15 residues. Trimming took 0 bases from V and 2 from J, leaving 7 bases between them. The CDR3 protein is CATSRDRHTNEKLFF. The CDR3, as DNA: TGTGCCACCAGCAGAGACCGACATACTAATGAAAAACTGTTTTTT.

This rearrangement joins TRBV23-1 to TRBJ2-6, with D perhaps TRBD2 (5 bases). Being an ORF, TRBV23-1 has a function that is uncertain. The CDR3 spans 15 residues. V dropped 10 bases and J dropped 2 bases, with 15 bases sitting between them. The CDR3 is CATIPLRAGANVLTF. The CDR3, as DNA: TGCGCCACCATTCCGCTGAGGGCTGGGGCCAACGTCCTGACTTTC.

CDR3: CASSLDPGAKNIQYF. The CDR3 bases are TGTGCCAGCAGCTTAGACCCAGGAGCCAAAAACATTCAGTACTTC. V usage is TRBV7-9 and J usage is TRBJ2-4; D not certain. Trimming pared 1 base from V and 0 bases from J, leaving 7 bases between. This CDR3 comprises 15 residues. CDR1 is SEHNR and CDR2 is FQNEAQ in the germline V gene (reference sequence).

This clone was picked up one time. The V gene is TRBV27, the J gene TRBJ1-2; the match to TRBD1 covers 7 bases. Germline V gene sequence: CDR1 MNHEY, CDR2 SMNVEV (reference sequence). The trim removed 4 bases at V and 8 bases at J, leaving 22 bases unmatched. The CDR3 has 18 residues. The CDR3 DNA sequence: TGTGCCAGCAGTTCTTATAATGCCCCGGGACAGCCGCGTTGGGGCTACACCTTC. Its protein product is CASSSYNAPGQPRWGYTF.

The chain uses TRBV11-2 and TRBJ1-1; 7 bases are a match to TRBD1. V was pared by 5 bases and J by 8 bases, with 11 bases of the junction left unmatched. This CDR3 is 14 amino acids long. Germline CDR1 and CDR2: SGHAT and FQNNGV. CDR3 bases: TGTGCCAGCAGCCCTTCCCTGGACAGGCCCGAAGCTTTCTTT. It is translated as CASSPSLDRPEAFF.

J is TRBJ2-1 and V is TRBV5-1, with no clear D. CDR3 size: 11 residues. Germline V CDR1 and CDR2: SGHRS, YFSETQ. V lost 5 bases to trimming and J lost 4 bases, with 4 bases between them. Here the CDR3 DNA reads TGCGCCAGCAGACAATACAATGAGCAGTTCTTC. Its protein is CASRQYNEQFF.